Below are 6 T cell receptor beta chains sequenced from a single sample in a study of cytomegalovirus exposure and HLA in healthy donors. Use of 60 Vbeta and 13 Jbeta primers characterized the PCR. Assay: immunoSEQ multiplex PCR; the TCRdb copy retains only in-frame clones and omits some. The sample records 75,000 to 90,000 clones, roughly 79% being singletons. Sequencing input: PBMCs. These receptors were taken from a male donor in good health and CMV-seropositive.

This chain joins TRBV28 and TRBJ1-4; TRBD1 matches 9 bases. Germline trimming cut 5 bases from V and 2 bases from J; bases unmatched to any gene: 9. This CDR3 has 17 residues. Germline CDR1 MDHEN, CDR2 SYDVKM. The CDR3 coding sequence is TGTGCCAGCAGTACGGACAGGGGAGGTAGCACTAATGAAAAACTGTTTTTT. This translates into CASSTDRGGSTNEKLFF.

The rearrangement links TRBV5-1 to TRBJ2-7; 7 bases match TRBD1. The CDR3 contains 14 residues. Germline CDR1 and CDR2: SGHRS and YFSETQ. The trim removed 4 bases at V and 2 bases at J, leaving 6 bases unmatched. The CDR3 DNA reads as TGCGCCAGCAGCATACGACAGGGACCCTACGAGCAGTACTTC. Protein: CASSIRQGPYEQYF.

This clone was observed a handful of times. V gene TRBV18 combines with J gene TRBJ2-7; 9 nucleotides match TRBD1. The CDR3 is 16 amino acids. Losses at the gene ends were 3 bases for V and 3 bases for J; bases not matched to a gene: 9. The germline gives CDR1 KGHSH, CDR2 LQKENI. In nucleotides, the CDR3 is TGTGCCAGCTCACCTATGAGACAGGGGGTTAGCTACGAGCAGTACTTC. It encodes CASSPMRQGVSYEQYF.

This chain's CDR3 is CATRARGDRGHGYTF. For the CDR3, the DNA is TGTGCCACCAGAGCAAGGGGGGACAGGGGGCATGGCTACACCTTC. The chain carries TRBV15 and TRBJ1-2, with 12 nucleotides matching TRBD1. Germline assignment: CDR1 LNHNV and CDR2 YYDKDF (reference sequence). With V trimmed by 6 bases and J by 6 bases, 8 bases remained unmatched. This CDR3 region has 15 residues.

The V call is TRBV4-1, the J call TRBJ2-5, with a tentative D call TRBD1 (5 bases). Germline V gene data show CDR1 as MGHRA and CDR2 as YSYEKL. Trimming left V 0 bases short and J 2 bases short, with 7 bases between. This CDR3 has 14 residues. CDR3 amino acids: CASSQEGAQETQYF. DNA of the CDR3: TGCGCCAGCAGCCAAGAAGGGGCGCAAGAGACCCAGTACTTC.

This chain connects TRBV19 to TRBJ2-3; perhaps TRBD2 as D (7 bases). Germline CDR1 is LNHDA and CDR2 is SQIVND (reference sequence). V shed 3 bases and J shed 4 bases, with 14 bases lying between them. CDR3 size: 15 residues. The CDR3 region has the DNA TGTGCCAGTAGTATTAGGGGGGGCCGCGCAGATACGCAGTATTTT. Translated: CASSIRGGRADTQYF.